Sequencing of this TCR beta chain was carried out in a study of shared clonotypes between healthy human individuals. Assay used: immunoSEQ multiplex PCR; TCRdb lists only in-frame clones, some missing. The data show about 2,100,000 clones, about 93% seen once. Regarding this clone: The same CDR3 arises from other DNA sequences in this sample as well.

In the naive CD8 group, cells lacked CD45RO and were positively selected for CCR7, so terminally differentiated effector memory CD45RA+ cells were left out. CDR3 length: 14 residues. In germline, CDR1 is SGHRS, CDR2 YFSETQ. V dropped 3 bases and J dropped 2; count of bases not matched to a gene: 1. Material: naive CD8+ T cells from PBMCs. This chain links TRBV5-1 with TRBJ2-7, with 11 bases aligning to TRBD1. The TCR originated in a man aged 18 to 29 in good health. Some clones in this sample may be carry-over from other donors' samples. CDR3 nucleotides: TGCGCCAGCAGCTGGGGACAGGGGGCCTACGAGCAGTACTTC. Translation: CASSWGQGAYEQYF. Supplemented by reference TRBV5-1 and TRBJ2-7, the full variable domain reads KAGVTQTPRYLIKTRGQQVTLSCSPISGHRSVSWYQQTPGQGLQFLFEYFSETQRNKGNFPGRFSGRQFSNSRSEMNVSTLELGDSALYLCASSWGQGAYEQYFGPGTRLTVT.